The T cell receptor beta chain described here comes from a study of technical replicates of blood from a handful of donors. Data came from immunoSEQ multiplex PCR; TCRdb stores just in-frame clones and leaves some out. The sample lists about 75,000 clones, roughly 90% seen once, with under 0.45% in the top ten. Between the trimmed V and J ends, which lost 0 bases and 6 bases, there was a span of 12 bases. The germline CDR1 and CDR2 sequences are SGDLS and YYNGEE. This CDR3 spans 15 amino acids. A single count supports this clone. The chain couples TRBV9 to TRBJ2-2; possibly TRBD2 for D (6 bases). Sequencing was done on a sample of T cells isolated from PBMCs. The TCR was taken from a human donor in good health. Written as DNA, the CDR3 is TGTGCCAGCAGCGTAGGATTCGGGGGACCCGGGGAGCTGTTTTTT. It encodes CASSVGFGGPGELFF.